The entry that follows covers one T cell receptor (beta chain) sequence. What this receptor recognizes is not known. Nothing much larger sits one base from this clone, and base qualities are not available. This sample is drawn from a study of OX40 agonist ivuxolimab in advanced cancers. Regarding the study in general: Ivuxolimab, which targeted the costimulatory receptor OX40 (CD134), was an agonistic, fully human IgG2 monoclonal antibody. Partial responses were achieved by three dose-escalation patients, of whom one had hepatocellular carcinoma and two had cutaneous melanoma. Of the approximately 54 dose-escalation patients, hepatocellular carcinoma was present in about 20, melanoma in around 15, renal cell carcinoma in 9 and head and neck cancer in 9. The purpose of peripheral TCRbeta sequencing was to test whether ivuxolimab changed TCR sequence diversity and led to clonal T-cell expansion. The monotherapy dose-escalation portion (N ≈ 52 patients) of the phase I ivuxolimab trial is reported in the paper. A male proportion of roughly 80% and a mean age of about 60 years, ranging from about 20 to 85, were recorded for the dose-escalation cohort. Patients were allowed to have had prior anti-PD-1, anti-PD-L1 or anti-CTLA-4 therapy, and roughly two fifths of the dose-escalation patients had been treated with checkpoint inhibitors. Intravenous ivuxolimab was administered to patients every 2 weeks at six dose levels: 0.01, 0.1, 0.3, 1.5, 3 and 10 mg/kg. Beyond this particular receptor, the publication reports: Low levels of normalized T-cell clonal expansion were also seen in some patients who did not respond. At doses from 0.1 to 3.0 mg/kg, clonal expansion was seen in both CD4+ and CD8+ blood T cells between baseline and week 6. After ivuxolimab, expanded clones were on average more numerous among CD8+ T cells than among CD4+ T cells. In partial responders in the 0.1-3.0 mg/kg groups, normalized peripheral clonal expansion was found to be among the lowest, especially among CD8+ T cells. Which antigens the clonally expanded peripheral T cells were specific for was not determined.

The trial excluded patients who had a history of autoimmune disease or who were on systemic immunosuppression. Peripheral blood for TCR sequencing was collected from all dose cohorts at baseline, on cycle 4 day 1, and on cycle 7 day 1. Samples were obtained from an open-label, multicenter, first-in-human phase I dose-escalation trial of ivuxolimab. Adults with locally advanced or metastatic melanoma, renal cell carcinoma, hepatocellular carcinoma or head and neck squamous cell carcinoma were enrolled in the trial. Before TCR sequencing, CD4+ and CD8+ T cells were separately sorted from peripheral blood. The germline V gene (reference sequence) supplies CDR1 LNHDA and CDR2 SQIVND. Inclusive of the bounding cysteine and phenylalanine, the CDR3 is 15 residues long. The sequence is cut down to CDR3 DNA, 45 bases in frame from base 1. Trimming takes 10 bases off V and 8 bases off J; junction bases not matched to a gene: 15.

Genomic DNA was isolated from the sorted cells so that the TCRbeta CDR3 region could be sequenced. TCRbeta CDR3 regions were sequenced using the immunoSEQ Assay. This immuneACCESS table, as held by TCRdb, lists in-frame sequences with V and J called but not all clones. Of the missing ones, under half trace to an unresolved V gene in checked studies; the others have no known cause. The sample profile shows more than 55,000 clones; approximately 80% of them were found once. Clones ranked in the top ten supply 5% to 6.5% of the sample. The origin of this receptor is an adult with an advanced solid tumor such as melanoma, head and neck, liver or kidney cancer. The chain is encoded by TRBV19 joined to TRBJ2-2; TRBD2 agrees with 8 junctional bases. The sample consisted of CD4+ or CD8+ T cells sorted from blood, taken in a trial of the OX40 agonist ivuxolimab. The CDR3 region reads CATGGLAGSRGELFF. Here is the DNA: TGTGCCACGGGGGGGCTAGCGGGTTCGAGAGGGGAGCTGTTTTTT.